This TCR beta chain comes out of a study of T-cell reconstitution after alpha-beta-depleted transplantation in children. As it was prepared, the TCRbeta library received unique molecular identifiers. In TCRdb, the PCR reads were re-called with MiXCR into one record per CDR3 protein. Seen here are approximately 640,000 distinct CDR3 sequences, 16% observed once, and the top ten hold approximately 1%. CDR1 is LGHNA, CDR2 YSLEER, per germline. The V and J ends lost 0 bases and 4 bases respectively, with 15 bases between them. CDR3 length equals 16 residues. This receptor was obtained from a human donor who donated a stem cell graft to a child with acute myeloid leukemia. The material was PBMCs from the stem cell graft donor, obtained from the stem cell graft. The chain carries TRBV4-3 and TRBJ1-2; a weak D match, TRBD1 (5 bases). The CDR3 region has the DNA TGCGCCAGCAGCCAAGATCTTCTAGGGGACGGCTATGGCTACACCTTC. Encoded protein: CASSQDLLGDGYGYTF.